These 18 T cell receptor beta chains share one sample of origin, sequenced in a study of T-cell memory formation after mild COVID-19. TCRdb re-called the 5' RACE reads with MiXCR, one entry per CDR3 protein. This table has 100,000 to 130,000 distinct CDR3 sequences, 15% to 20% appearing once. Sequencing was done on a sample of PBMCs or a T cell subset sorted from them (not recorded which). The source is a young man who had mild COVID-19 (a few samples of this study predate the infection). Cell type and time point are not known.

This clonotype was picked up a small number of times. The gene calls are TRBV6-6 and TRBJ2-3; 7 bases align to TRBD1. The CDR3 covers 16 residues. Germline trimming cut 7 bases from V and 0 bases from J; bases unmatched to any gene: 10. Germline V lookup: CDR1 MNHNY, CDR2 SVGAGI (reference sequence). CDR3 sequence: CASTPRDSSSTDTQYF. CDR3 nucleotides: TGTGCCAGCACGCCCAGGGACAGCTCAAGCACAGATACGCAGTATTTT.

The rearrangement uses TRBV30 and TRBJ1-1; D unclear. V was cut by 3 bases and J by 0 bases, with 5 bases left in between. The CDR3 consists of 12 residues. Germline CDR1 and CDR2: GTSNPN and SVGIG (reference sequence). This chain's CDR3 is CAWRRLNTEAFF. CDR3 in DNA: TGTGCCTGGAGGAGGTTGAACACTGAAGCTTTCTTT.

CDR3 DNA: TGTGCCAGCGCTTGGACAGTAGCTAACTATGGCTACACCTTC. Its protein product is CASAWTVANYGYTF. The rearrangement joins TRBV2 to TRBJ1-2; perhaps TRBD1 as D (6 bases). CDR1 is SNHLY and CDR2 is FYNNEI in the germline V gene. V was clipped by 8 bases and J by 0 bases, with 13 bases between them. The CDR3 spans 14 residues.

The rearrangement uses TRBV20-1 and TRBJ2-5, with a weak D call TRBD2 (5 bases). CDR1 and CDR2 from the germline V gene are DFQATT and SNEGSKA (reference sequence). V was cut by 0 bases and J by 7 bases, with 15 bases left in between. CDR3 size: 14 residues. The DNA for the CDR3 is TGCAGTGCTAGAGATGAGACTAAGTTAGGGACCCAGTACTTC. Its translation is CSARDETKLGTQYF.

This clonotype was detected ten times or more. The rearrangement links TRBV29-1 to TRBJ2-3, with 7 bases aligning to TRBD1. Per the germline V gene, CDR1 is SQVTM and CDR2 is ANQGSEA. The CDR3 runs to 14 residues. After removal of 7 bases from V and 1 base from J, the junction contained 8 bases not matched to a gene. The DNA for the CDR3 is TGCAGCGCTAGTTTAGGGGGCGGCACAGATACGCAGTATTTT. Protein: CSASLGGGTDTQYF.

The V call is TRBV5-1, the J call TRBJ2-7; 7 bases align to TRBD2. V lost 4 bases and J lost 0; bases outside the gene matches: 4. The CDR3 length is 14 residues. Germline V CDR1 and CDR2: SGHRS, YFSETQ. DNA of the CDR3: TGCGCCAGCAGCCTACGGGGGGACTCCTACGAGCAGTACGTC. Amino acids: CASSLRGDSYEQYV.

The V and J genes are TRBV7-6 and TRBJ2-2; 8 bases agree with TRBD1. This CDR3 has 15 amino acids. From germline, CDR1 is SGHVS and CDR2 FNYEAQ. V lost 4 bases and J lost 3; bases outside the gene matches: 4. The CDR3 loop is CASSSGQVHTGELFF. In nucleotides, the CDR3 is TGTGCCAGCAGCTCGGGACAGGTCCACACCGGGGAGCTGTTTTTT.

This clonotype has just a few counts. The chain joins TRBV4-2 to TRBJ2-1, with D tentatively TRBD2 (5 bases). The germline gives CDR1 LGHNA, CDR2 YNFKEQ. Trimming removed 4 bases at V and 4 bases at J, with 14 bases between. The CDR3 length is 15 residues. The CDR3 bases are TGTGCCAGCAGCCCCGGGTCGCCGGGGTACAATGAGCAGTTCTTC. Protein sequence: CASSPGSPGYNEQFF.

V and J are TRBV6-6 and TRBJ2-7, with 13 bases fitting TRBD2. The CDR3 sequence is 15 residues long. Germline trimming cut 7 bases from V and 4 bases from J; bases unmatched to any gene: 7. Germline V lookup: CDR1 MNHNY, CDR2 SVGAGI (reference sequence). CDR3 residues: CASTGLAGDLYEQYV. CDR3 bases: TGTGCCAGCACAGGACTAGCGGGGGACCTTTACGAGCAGTACGTC.

This CDR3 reads CASSPGGGQGYEQYV. CDR3 nucleotide sequence: TGTGCCAGCAGCCCCGGGGGGGGACAGGGATACGAGCAGTACGTC. The genes are TRBV7-2 and TRBJ2-7; the D gene is possibly TRBD1 (9 bases). The CDR3 runs to 15 residues. V lost 5 bases and J 4 bases, leaving 18 bases between the germline ends. CDR1 and CDR2 (germline): SGHTA, FQGNSA.

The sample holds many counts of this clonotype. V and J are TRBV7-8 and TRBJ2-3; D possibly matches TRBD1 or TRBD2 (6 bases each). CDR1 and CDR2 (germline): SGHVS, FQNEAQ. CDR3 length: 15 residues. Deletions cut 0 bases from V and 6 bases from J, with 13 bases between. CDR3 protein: CASSLAKGGRDTQYF. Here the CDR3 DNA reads TGTGCCAGCAGCTTAGCCAAGGGGGGACGCGATACGCAGTATTTT.

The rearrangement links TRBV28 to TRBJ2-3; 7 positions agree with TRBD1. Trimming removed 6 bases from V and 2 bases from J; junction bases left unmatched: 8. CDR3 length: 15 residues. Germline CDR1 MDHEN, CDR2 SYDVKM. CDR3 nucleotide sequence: TGTGCCAGCAGCCGTTCCGACAGGGCCACAGATACGCAGTATTTT. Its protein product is CASSRSDRATDTQYF.

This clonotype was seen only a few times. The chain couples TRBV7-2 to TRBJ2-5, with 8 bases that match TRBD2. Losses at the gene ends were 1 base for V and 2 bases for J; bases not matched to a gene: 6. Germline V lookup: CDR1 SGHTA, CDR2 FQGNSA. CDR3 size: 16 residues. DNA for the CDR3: TGTGCCAGCAGCTTAGTCTGGCGGGGGGTACAAGAGACCCAGTACTTC. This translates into CASSLVWRGVQETQYF.

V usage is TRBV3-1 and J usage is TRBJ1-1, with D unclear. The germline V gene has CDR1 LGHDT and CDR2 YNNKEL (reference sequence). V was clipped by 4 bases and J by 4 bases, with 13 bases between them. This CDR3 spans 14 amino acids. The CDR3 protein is CASSLSSGPTEAFF. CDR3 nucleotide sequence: TGTGCCAGCAGCCTCTCGTCGGGCCCCACTGAAGCTTTCTTT.

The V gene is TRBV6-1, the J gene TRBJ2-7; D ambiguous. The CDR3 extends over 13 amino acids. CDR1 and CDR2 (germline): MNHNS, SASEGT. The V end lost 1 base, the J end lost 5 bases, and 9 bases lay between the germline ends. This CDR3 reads CASSEVWANEQYF. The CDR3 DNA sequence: TGTGCCAGCAGTGAAGTATGGGCGAACGAGCAGTACTTC.

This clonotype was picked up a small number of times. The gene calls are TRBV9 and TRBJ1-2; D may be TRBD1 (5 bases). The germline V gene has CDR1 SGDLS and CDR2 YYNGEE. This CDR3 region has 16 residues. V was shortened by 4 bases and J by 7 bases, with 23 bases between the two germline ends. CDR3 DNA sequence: TGTGCCAGCAGCCCCAGTGGCGGACAAACACCGCCTGGCTACACCTTC. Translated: CASSPSGGQTPPGYTF.

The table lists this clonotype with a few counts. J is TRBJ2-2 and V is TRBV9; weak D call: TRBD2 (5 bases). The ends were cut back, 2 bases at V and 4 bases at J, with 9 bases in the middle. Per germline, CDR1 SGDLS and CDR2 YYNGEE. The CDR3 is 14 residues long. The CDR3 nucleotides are TGTGCCAGCAGCGTTCGGGAAGCCACCGGGGAGCTGTTTTTT. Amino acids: CASSVREATGELFF.

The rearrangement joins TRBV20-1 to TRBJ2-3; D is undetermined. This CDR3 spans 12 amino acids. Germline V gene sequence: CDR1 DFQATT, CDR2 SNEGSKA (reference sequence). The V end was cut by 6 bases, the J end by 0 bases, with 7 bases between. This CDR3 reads CSATTSTDTQYF. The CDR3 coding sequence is TGCAGTGCCACTACCAGCACAGATACGCAGTATTTT.